These 18 T cell receptor beta chains were sequenced from one sample in a study of shared clonotypes between healthy human individuals. TCRdb keeps only in-frame clones here, not all; method: immunoSEQ multiplex PCR. The profile shows fewer than 600,000 clones, about four fifths of them singletons. The sample comprised PBMCs. The source is a woman aged 40 to 55 in good health. Some clones in this sample may be carry-over from other donors' samples.

With regard to this clone: Its ends do not fully match the called genes, so a read error is possible. The chain links TRBV7-7 to TRBJ2-1, with D tentatively TRBD2 (5 bases). Germline loops: CDR1 SSHAT, CDR2 FNYEAQ (reference sequence). The CDR3 covers 16 residues. CDR3 region: CASSPLGSVTYNEQFF. The CDR3, as DNA: TGTGCTAGCAGCCCGCTTGGGAGCGTAACCTACAATGAGCAGTTCTTC. The full variable domain, rest sourced from reference TRBV7-7 and TRBJ2-1, is GAGVSQSPRYKVTKRGQDVTLRCDPISSHATLYWYQQALGQGPEFLTYFNYEAQPDKSGLPSDRFSAERPEGSISTLTIQRTEQRDSAMYRCASSPLGSVTYNEQFFGPGTRLTVL.

The rearrangement uses TRBV28 and TRBJ1-1; D is ambiguous. This CDR3 has 12 amino acids. From germline, CDR1 is MDHEN and CDR2 SYDVKM. Trimming took 8 bases from V and 4 from J, leaving 11 bases between them. CDR3 sequence (DNA): TGTGCCAGCCTTATGGGGAGCACTGAAGCTTTCTTT. It translates to CASLMGSTEAFF.

J is TRBJ2-5 and V is TRBV5-4, with 9 nucleotides matching TRBD1. V gave up 0 bases and J gave up 11 bases; unmatched junction bases: 8. Germline V lookup: CDR1 SGHNT, CDR2 YYREEE (reference sequence). The CDR3 covers 14 residues. The DNA for the CDR3 is TGTGCCAGCAGCTTGGAACAGGGGGCTCTCGGGCAGTACTTC. Translating gives CASSLEQGALGQYF.

V is TRBV30 and J is TRBJ1-2, with a possible D match to TRBD1 (6 bases). The CDR3 runs to 14 residues. Germline V gives CDR1 GTSNPN, CDR2 SVGIG (reference sequence). V lost 0 bases and J 3 bases, leaving 11 bases between the germline ends. As DNA, the CDR3 is TGTGCCTGGAGTGTACAGGGAACTTACTATGGCTACACCTTC. Protein: CAWSVQGTYYGYTF.

Only a few counts were recorded for this clone. The genes are TRBV27 and TRBJ1-1; no reliable D call. Deletions cut 8 bases from V and 1 base from J, with 11 bases between. The CDR3 is 13 amino acids. Germline-derived CDR1 and CDR2 are MNHEY and SMNVEV (reference sequence). The CDR3, as DNA: TGTGCCAGCTCAACGATGGAGAACACTGAAGCTTTCTTT. This gives the protein CASSTMENTEAFF.

V usage is TRBV4-2 and J usage is TRBJ2-1; 10 positions agree with TRBD2. The trim removed 2 bases at V and 2 bases at J, leaving 6 bases unmatched. The CDR3 has 17 residues. The germline V gene has CDR1 LGHNA and CDR2 YNFKEQ. The CDR3 region has the DNA TGTGCCAGCAGCCAAACCGGGACTAGCGTTACCTACAATGAGCAGTTCTTC. It codes for CASSQTGTSVTYNEQFF.

The chain recombines TRBV7-9 with TRBJ2-6, with a tentative D call TRBD1 (6 bases). The CDR3 has 19 amino acids. Germline CDR1 and CDR2: SEHNR and FQNEAQ (reference sequence). Trimming stripped 10 bases from V and 8 bases from J, with 33 bases between. This chain's CDR3 is CAITDRGQFGAKRPNVLTF. In DNA, the CDR3 is TGTGCCATTACGGACAGAGGGCAGTTCGGGGCCAAGAGGCCCAACGTCCTGACTTTC.

The chain joins TRBV9 to TRBJ2-1; 11 bases fit TRBD2. This CDR3 contains 15 residues. The V segment lost 4 bases and the J segment 4 bases; nucleotides outside the gene matches: 4. Germline lookup yields CDR1 SGDLS and CDR2 YYNGEE. CDR3 sequence reads: CASSTRTSGYNEQFF. In DNA form, the CDR3 reads TGTGCCAGCAGCACTCGGACTAGCGGGTACAATGAGCAGTTCTTC.

The V call is TRBV6-1, the J call TRBJ1-4; no firm D call. Deletions cut 0 bases from V and 8 bases from J, with 10 bases between. Germline V gives CDR1 MNHNS, CDR2 SASEGT. The CDR3 sequence is 14 residues long. Written as DNA, the CDR3 is TGTGCCAGCAGTGAAGCGCGGGCGTGGGAAAAACTGTTTTTT. Its translation is CASSEARAWEKLFF.

The chain recombines TRBV21-1 with TRBJ1-1; TRBD1, the table's D call, was not compared with the DNA. TRBV21-1 is a recognized pseudogene. The CDR3 runs to 13 residues. The chain's CDR3 is CASSKATDRGAFF. As DNA, the CDR3 is TGTGCCAGCAGCAAAGCGACAGACAGGGGAGCTTTCTTT.

The chain joins TRBV13 to TRBJ1-3; perhaps TRBD1 as D (5 bases). The CDR3 is 15 amino acids. Trimming shortened V by 7 bases and J by 0 bases, and 13 bases separated the two germline ends. Looked up from germline, CDR1 is PRHDT and CDR2 is FYEKMQ (reference sequence). The chain's CDR3 is CASTPWGGSGNTIYF. The CDR3, as DNA: TGTGCCAGCACCCCCTGGGGGGGCTCTGGAAACACCATATATTTT.

The chain uses TRBV29-1 and TRBJ2-1; D perhaps matches TRBD1 (6 bases). Germline V CDR1 and CDR2: SQVTM, ANQGSEA. The CDR3 sequence is 14 residues long. The germline V and J ends were trimmed by 4 bases and 7 bases, with 17 bases remaining between them. CDR3 nucleotide sequence: TGCAGCGTTGCACAGGGACCGCTGGTAAATGAGCAGTTCTTC. Protein sequence: CSVAQGPLVNEQFF.

V and J are TRBV30 and TRBJ1-2; D is perhaps TRBD1 (5 bases). The germline V gene encodes CDR1 GTSNPN and CDR2 SVGIG (reference sequence). Deletions cut 4 bases from V and 6 bases from J, with 15 bases between. This CDR3 has 13 residues. The CDR3 region is CAWTQRGGDGYTF. The CDR3 DNA sequence: TGTGCCTGGACCCAGCGGGGCGGAGATGGCTACACCTTC.

The chain carries TRBV5-1 and TRBJ2-1; tentative D call: TRBD1 (6 bases). The CDR3 length is 15 residues. V lost 0 bases and J lost 5, with 12 bases in between. Per the germline V gene, CDR1 is SGHRS and CDR2 is YFSETQ. The CDR3: CASSLDRDFNNEQFF. For the CDR3, the DNA is TGCGCCAGCAGCTTGGACAGGGATTTCAACAATGAGCAGTTCTTC.

The chain has TRBV11-2 and TRBJ2-2, with D perhaps TRBD2 (5 bases). CDR1 and CDR2 from the germline V gene are SGHAT and FQNNGV. Deletions cut 7 bases from V and 5 bases from J, with 8 bases between. The CDR3 extends over 12 amino acids. This CDR3 reads CASTPGTGELFF. CDR3 nucleotides: TGTGCCAGCACCCCGGGAACCGGGGAGCTGTTTTTT.

The chain uses TRBV5-1 and TRBJ2-7; no reliable D call. V was trimmed by 4 bases and J by 7 bases, leaving 12 bases between them. Germline V CDR1 and CDR2: SGHRS, YFSETQ. CDR3 length: 12 residues. CDR3 DNA: TGCGCCAGCAGCGCCGGCTTCAGGGAGCAGTACTTC. Amino acids: CASSAGFREQYF.

The V gene is TRBV5-6, the J gene TRBJ2-5; D is unresolved. This CDR3 has 16 residues. Trimming shortened V by 2 bases and J by 0 bases, and 14 bases separated the two germline ends. Germline V CDR1 and CDR2: SGHDT, YYEEEE. The chain's CDR3 is CASSFIQTGYQETQYF. CDR3 in DNA: TGTGCCAGCAGCTTTATACAGACCGGTTACCAAGAGACCCAGTACTTC.

The chain joins TRBV7-3 to TRBJ1-1, with D possibly TRBD1 on 6 matching bases. Trimming stripped 5 bases from V and 0 bases from J, with 10 bases between. Germline lookup yields CDR1 SGHTA and CDR2 FQGTGA. This CDR3 is built from 14 residues. In DNA, the CDR3 is TGTGCCAGCAGCCGTGACAGGATGAACACTGAAGCTTTCTTT. This gives the protein CASSRDRMNTEAFF.